This T cell receptor beta chain was sequenced in a study of metastatic and nonmetastatic thyroid tumors (TCRdb year 2020). As for the study more broadly: Repertoires from peripheral blood and from tumor or nodule tissue samples of malignant and benign thyroid patients were compared.

None of the patients had been given any treatment before thyroid surgery. Using T-cell receptor beta sequencing, the study looked back at clinical samples from patients collected from the early 2010s to the late 2010s. A word on this clone: Its antigen remains undetermined. Qualities for individual bases were not recorded, and no much larger clone is one base off.

V and J are truncated by 3 bases and 5 bases respectively, leaving an intervening sequence of 14 bases. From cysteine to phenylalanine, the CDR3 is 14 amino acids long. Only the CDR3 region is kept as DNA, spanning 42 bases read in frame from base 1. Looking up the germline V gene yields CDR1 ENHRY and CDR2 SYGVKD. The library was produced with PCR. The run used an Illumina HiSeq 4000. The TCR beta-chain CDR3 region of each patient was profiled by high-throughput sequencing. As for how the authors treated the data: The researchers built a classifier to tell apart papillary thyroid cancer patients with distant metastasis, based on CDR3 differences among clinicopathological groups. To measure repertoire diversity the researchers used the Shannon index, while the Morisita-Horn index served to gauge how similar the tumor and blood repertoires were. The public reads were reanalyzed by TCRdb: fastp trimming at Q25, MiXCR alignment, in-frame beta chains only. TCRdb, not the original authors, processed these V and J calls. The sample table lists about 16,000 clones, approximately 25% of them with a count of one. Jointly, the top ten make up 15% of the sample.

Results the study describes overall, beyond this receptor: In both blood and tumor samples, malignant tumors were reported to have significantly higher TCR beta diversity than benign nodules.

The sequence links TRBV10-3 to TRBJ2-7, with an unclear D gene assignment. This clonotype was obtained from a female donor with papillary thyroid cancer or a benign thyroid nodule (not recorded which). Some clones in this sample may be carry-over from other donors' samples. Specimen: adjacent normal tissue. The base sequence is TGTGCCATCAGTGAAAGGTCTGGACGGAACGAGCAGTACTTC. Its protein is CAISERSGRNEQYF.